This TCR beta chain was recorded in a study of breast tumors, draining lymph nodes, adjacent tissues. Study outcomes and limitations: Tumor repertoires ranked between lymph nodes and nontumor tissue in diversity, with V and J gene preferences. Most tumor T cells seemingly derive from lymph node, then expand in tumor.

This clonotype appeared many times. The target antigen is unknown. Breast cancer patients provided tissue from their axillary draining lymph nodes. V lost 6 bases, J lost 7 bases, and 13 bases lay in between. CDR1 MNHEY and CDR2 SVGAGI come from the germline V gene. The CDR3 is made up of 13 amino acids. Each CDR3 protein is one row after TCRdb ran MiXCR on the multiplex PCR reads. This sample carries 150,000 to 200,000 distinct CDR3 sequences, approximately 30% of them seen once, and the ten largest clones take around 4%. The receptor was isolated from a female donor with breast cancer. Some clones in this sample may be carry-over from other donors' samples. This chain connects TRBV6-5 to TRBJ2-1; unclear D gene. Material for sequencing was axillary lymph node tissue. This CDR3 reads CASSLGRGNEQFF. The CDR3 DNA is TGTGCCAGCAGCTTAGGTCGAGGAAATGAGCAGTTCTTC.